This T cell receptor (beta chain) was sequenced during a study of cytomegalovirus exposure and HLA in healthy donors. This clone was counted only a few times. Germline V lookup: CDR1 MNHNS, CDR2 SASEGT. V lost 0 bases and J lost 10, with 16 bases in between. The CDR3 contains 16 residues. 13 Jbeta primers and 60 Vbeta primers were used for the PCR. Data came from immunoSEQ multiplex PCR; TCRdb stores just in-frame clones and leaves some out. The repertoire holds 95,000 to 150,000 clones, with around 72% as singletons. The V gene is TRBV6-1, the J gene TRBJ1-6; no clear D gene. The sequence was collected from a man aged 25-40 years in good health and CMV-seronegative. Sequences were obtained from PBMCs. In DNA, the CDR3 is TGTGCCAGCAGTGAAGCGGGTGCGGGTATTCAGTCACCCCTCCACTTT. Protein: CASSEAGAGIQSPLHF.